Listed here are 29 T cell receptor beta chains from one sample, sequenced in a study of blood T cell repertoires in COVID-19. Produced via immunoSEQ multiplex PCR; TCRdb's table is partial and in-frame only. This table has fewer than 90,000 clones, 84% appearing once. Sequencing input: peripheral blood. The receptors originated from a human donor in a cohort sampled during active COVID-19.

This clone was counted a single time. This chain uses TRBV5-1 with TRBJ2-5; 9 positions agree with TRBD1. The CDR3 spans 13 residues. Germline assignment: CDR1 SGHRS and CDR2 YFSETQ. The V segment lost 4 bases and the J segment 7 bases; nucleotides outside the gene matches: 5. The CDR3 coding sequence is TGCGCCAGCAGCCCGCAGACAGGGGGGACCCAGTACTTC. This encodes CASSPQTGGTQYF.

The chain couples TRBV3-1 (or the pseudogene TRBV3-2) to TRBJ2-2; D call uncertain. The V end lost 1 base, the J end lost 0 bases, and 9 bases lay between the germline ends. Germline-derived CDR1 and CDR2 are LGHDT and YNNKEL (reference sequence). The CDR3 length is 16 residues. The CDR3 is CASSQVLPTNTGELFF. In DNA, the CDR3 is TGTGCCAGCAGCCAAGTTCTACCGACGAACACCGGGGAGCTGTTTTTT.

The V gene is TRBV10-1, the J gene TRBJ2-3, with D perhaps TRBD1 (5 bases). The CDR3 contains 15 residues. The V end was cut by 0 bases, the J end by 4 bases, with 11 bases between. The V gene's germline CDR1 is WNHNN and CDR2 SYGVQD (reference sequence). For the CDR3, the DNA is TGCGCCAGCAGTGAGTCTCTGGGGCGCGCAGATACGCAGTATTTT. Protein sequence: CASSESLGRADTQYF.

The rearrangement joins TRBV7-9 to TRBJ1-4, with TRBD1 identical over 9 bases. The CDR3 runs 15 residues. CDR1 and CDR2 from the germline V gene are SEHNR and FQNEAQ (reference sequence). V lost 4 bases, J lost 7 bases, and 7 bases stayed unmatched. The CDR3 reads CASSYSQGASEKLFF. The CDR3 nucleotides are TGTGCCAGCAGCTACTCACAGGGGGCGAGTGAAAAACTGTTTTTT.

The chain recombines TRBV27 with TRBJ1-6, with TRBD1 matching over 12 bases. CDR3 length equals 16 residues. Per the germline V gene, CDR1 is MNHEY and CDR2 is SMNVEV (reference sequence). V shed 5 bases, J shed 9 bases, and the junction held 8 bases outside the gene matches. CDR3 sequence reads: CASSPGTGGWGSPLHF. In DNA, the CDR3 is TGTGCCAGCAGTCCCGGGACAGGGGGCTGGGGTTCACCCCTCCACTTT.

CDR3 residues: CASRRDTIGYPPYTDTQYF. CDR3 DNA: TGTGCCAGCAGACGGGACACCATAGGGTATCCACCTTACACAGATACGCAGTATTTT. The rearrangement uses TRBV27 and TRBJ2-3; D might be TRBD1 (6 bases). From germline, CDR1 is MNHEY and CDR2 SMNVEV (reference sequence). The germline V and J ends were trimmed by 6 bases and 2 bases, with 27 bases remaining between them. The CDR3 extends over 19 amino acids.

CDR3 amino acids: CASSFGTEESYEQYF. The CDR3 DNA follows: TGTGCCAGCAGCTTTGGGACAGAGGAATCCTACGAGCAGTACTTC. The V call is TRBV11-2, the J call TRBJ2-7, with 7 bases aligning to TRBD1. Germline CDR1 and CDR2: SGHAT and FQNNGV. After removal of 3 bases from V and 1 base from J, the junction contained 6 bases not matched to a gene. This CDR3 is 15 amino acids long.

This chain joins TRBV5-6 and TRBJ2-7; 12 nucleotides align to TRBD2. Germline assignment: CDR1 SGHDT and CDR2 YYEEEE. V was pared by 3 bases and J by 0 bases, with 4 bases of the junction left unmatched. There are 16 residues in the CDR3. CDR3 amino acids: CASSSPTSGGSYEQYF. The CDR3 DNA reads TGTGCCAGCAGCTCCCCGACTAGCGGGGGCTCCTACGAGCAGTACTTC. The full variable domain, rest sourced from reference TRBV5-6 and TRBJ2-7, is DAGVTQSPTHLIKTRGQQVTLRCSPKSGHDTVSWYQQALGQGPQFIFQYYEEEERQRGNFPDRFSGHQFPNYSSELNVNALLLGDSALYLCASSSPTSGGSYEQYFGPGTRLTVT.

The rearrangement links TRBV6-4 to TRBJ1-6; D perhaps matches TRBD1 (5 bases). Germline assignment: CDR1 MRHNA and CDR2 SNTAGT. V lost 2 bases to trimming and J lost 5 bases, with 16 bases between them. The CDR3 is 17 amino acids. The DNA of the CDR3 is TGTGCCAGCAGTGACCCTTTCGGGACTGCCCATAATTCACCCCTCCACTTT. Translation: CASSDPFGTAHNSPLHF.

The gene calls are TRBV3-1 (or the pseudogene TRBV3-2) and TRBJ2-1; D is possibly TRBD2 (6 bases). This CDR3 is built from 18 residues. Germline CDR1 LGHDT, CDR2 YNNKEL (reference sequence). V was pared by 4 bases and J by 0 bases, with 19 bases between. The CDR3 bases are TGTGCCAGCAGCCCGGGGGTAGCGGCTCAGAGCTCCTACAATGAGCAGTTCTTC. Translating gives CASSPGVAAQSSYNEQFF.

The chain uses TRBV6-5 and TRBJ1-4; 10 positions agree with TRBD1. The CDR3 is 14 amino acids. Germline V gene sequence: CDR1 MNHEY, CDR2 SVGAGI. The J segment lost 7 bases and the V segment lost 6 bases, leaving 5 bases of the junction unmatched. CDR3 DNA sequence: TGTGCCAGCAGAGAGACAGGGGGCACTGAAAAACTGTTTTTT. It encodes CASRETGGTEKLFF.

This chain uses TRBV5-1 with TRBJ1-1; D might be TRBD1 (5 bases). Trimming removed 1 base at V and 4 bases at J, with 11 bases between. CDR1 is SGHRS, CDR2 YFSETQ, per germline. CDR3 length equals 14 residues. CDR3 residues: CASSLQGGSTEAFF. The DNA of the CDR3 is TGCGCCAGCAGCTTGCAGGGTGGATCCACTGAAGCTTTCTTT.

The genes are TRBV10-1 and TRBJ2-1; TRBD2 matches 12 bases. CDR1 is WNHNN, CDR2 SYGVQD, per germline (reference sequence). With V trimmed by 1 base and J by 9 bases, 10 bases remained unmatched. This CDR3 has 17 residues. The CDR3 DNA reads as TGCGCCAGCAGTGAGTTTATGACTAGCGGGAGTTCAGCTGAGCAGTTCTTC. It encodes CASSEFMTSGSSAEQFF.

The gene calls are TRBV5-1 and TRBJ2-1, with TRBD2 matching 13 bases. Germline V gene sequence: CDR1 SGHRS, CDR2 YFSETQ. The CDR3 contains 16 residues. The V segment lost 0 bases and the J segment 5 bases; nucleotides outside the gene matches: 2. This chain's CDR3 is CASSLELAGGHNEQFF. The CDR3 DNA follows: TGCGCCAGCAGCTTGGAACTAGCGGGAGGGCACAATGAGCAGTTCTTC.

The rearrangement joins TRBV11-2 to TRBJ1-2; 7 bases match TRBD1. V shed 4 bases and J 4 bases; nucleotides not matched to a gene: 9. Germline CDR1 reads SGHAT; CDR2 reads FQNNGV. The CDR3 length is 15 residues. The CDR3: CASSSQTGDVYGYTF. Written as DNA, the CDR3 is TGTGCCAGCAGCTCCCAAACAGGGGACGTCTATGGCTACACCTTC.

CDR3 nucleotides: TGTGCCAGCAGCGCTTCTAGCGGGACGGCCGGGGAGCTGTTTTTT. The encoded protein is CASSASSGTAGELFF. The V and J genes are TRBV9 and TRBJ2-2; TRBD2 agrees at 9 bases. Trimming took 3 bases from V and 6 from J; bases not matched to a gene: 6. The CDR3 has 15 residues. Germline V gene sequence: CDR1 SGDLS, CDR2 YYNGEE.

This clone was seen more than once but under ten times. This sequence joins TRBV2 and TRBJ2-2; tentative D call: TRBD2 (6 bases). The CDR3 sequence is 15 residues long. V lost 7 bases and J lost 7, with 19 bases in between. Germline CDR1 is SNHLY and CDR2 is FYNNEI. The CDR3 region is CASTRLVGQDGELFF. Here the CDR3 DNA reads TGTGCCAGCACTAGACTAGTTGGCCAGGACGGGGAGCTGTTTTTT.

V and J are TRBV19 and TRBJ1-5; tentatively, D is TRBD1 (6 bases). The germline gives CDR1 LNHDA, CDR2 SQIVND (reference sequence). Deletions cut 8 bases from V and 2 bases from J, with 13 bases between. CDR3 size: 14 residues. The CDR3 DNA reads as TGTGCCAGTTGCCGACAGGATCGCAATCAGCCCCAGCATTTT. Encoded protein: CASCRQDRNQPQHF. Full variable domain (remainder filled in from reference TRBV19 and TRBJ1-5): DGGITQSPKYLFRKEGQNVTLSCEQNLNHDAMYWYRQDPGQGLRLIYYSQIVNDFQKGDIAEGYSVSREKKESFPLTVTSAQKNPTAFYLCASCRQDRNQPQHFGDGTRLSIL.

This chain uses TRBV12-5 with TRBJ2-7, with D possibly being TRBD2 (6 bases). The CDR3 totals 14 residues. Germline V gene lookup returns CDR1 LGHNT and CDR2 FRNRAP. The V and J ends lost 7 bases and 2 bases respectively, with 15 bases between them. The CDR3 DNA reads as TGTGCTAGTGCCGCGGGGCAAAAGCCCTACGAGCAGTACTTC. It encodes CASAAGQKPYEQYF.

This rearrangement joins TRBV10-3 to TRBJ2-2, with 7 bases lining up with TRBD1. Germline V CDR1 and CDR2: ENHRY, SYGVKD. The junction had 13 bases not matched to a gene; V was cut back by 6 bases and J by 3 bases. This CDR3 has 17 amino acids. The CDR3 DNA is TGTGCCATCAGCTCGAGTACTACAGGGGTGGACACCGGGGAGCTGTTTTTT. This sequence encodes CAISSSTTGVDTGELFF.

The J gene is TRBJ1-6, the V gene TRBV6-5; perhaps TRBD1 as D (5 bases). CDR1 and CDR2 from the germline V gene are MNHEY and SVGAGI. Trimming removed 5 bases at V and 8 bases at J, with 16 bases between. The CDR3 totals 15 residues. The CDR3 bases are TGTGCCAGCAGTCTGGGGGGGTACCCCCATTCACCCCTCCACTTT. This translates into CASSLGGYPHSPLHF.

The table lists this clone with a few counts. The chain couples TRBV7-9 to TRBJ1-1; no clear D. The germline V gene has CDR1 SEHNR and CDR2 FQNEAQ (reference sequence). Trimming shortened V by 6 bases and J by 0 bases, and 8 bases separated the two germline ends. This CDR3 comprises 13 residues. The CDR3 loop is CASSAQVNTEAFF. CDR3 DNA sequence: TGTGCCAGCAGTGCGCAGGTGAACACTGAAGCTTTCTTT.

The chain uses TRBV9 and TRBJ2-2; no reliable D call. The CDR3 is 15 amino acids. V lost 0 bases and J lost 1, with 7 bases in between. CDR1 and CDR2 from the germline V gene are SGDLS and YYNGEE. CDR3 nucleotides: TGTGCCAGCAGCGTAGCTAGTAGGAACACCGGGGAGCTGTTTTTT. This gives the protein CASSVASRNTGELFF. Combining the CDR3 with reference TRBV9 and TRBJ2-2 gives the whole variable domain DSGVTQTPKHLITATGQRVTLRCSPRSGDLSVYWYQQSLDQGLQFLIQYYNGEERAKGNILERFSAQQFPDLHSELNLSSLELGDSALYFCASSVASRNTGELFFGEGSRLTVL.

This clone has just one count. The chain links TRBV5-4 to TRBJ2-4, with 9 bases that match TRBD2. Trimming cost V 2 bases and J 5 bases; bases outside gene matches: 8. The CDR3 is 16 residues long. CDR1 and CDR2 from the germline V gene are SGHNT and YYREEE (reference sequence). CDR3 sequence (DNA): TGTGCCAGCAGCTTTTGGGGCGGGGGGGGAGAAAACATTCAGTACTTC. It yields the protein CASSFWGGGGENIQYF.

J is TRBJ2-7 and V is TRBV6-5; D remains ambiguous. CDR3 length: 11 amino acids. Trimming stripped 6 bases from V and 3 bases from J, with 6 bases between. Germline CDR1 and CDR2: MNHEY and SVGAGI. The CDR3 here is CASRTRYEQYF. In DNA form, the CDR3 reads TGTGCCAGCAGAACACGCTACGAGCAGTACTTC.

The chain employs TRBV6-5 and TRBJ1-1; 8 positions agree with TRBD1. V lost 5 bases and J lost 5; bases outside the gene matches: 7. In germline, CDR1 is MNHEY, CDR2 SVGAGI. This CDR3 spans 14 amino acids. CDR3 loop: CASSPDRARTEAFF. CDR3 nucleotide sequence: TGTGCCAGCAGTCCGGACAGGGCGAGAACTGAAGCTTTCTTT.

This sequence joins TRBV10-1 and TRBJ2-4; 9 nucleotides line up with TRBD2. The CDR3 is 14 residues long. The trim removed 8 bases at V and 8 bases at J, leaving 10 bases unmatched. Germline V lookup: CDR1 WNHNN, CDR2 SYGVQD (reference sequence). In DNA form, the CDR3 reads TGCGCCAGCGGCGGGGGGGCCGCATGGGACATTCAGTACTTC. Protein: CASGGGAAWDIQYF.

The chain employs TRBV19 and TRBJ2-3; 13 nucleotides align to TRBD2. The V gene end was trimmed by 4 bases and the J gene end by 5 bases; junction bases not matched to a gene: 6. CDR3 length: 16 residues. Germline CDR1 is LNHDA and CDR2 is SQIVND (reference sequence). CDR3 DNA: TGTGCCAGTAGTACCACGACTAGCGGGGGGAGAGATACGCAGTATTTT. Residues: CASSTTTSGGRDTQYF.

This CDR3 reads CASSLLGDPGGEQYF. The CDR3 bases are TGCGCCAGCAGCTTGCTGGGTGACCCAGGAGGCGAGCAGTACTTC. The chain joins TRBV5-1 to TRBJ2-7; a weak D match, TRBD2 (5 bases). Germline CDR1 SGHRS, CDR2 YFSETQ. This CDR3 region has 15 residues. Between the trimmed V and J ends, which lost 1 base and 6 bases, there was a span of 17 bases.